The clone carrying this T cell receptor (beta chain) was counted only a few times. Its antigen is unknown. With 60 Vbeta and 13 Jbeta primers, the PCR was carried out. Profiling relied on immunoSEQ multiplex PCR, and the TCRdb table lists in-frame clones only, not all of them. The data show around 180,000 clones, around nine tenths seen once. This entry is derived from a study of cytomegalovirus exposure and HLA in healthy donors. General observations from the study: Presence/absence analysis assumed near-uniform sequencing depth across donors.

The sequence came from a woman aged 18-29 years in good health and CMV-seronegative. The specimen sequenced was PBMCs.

Here the CDR3 reads CASSLEGLAGMETQYF. In nucleotides, the CDR3 is TGTGCCAGCAGCTTAGAGGGACTAGCGGGAATGGAGACCCAGTACTTC. The chain employs TRBV13 and TRBJ2-5; the match to TRBD2 covers 13 bases. The V gene's germline CDR1 is PRHDT and CDR2 FYEKMQ (reference sequence). J lost 5 bases, V lost 1 base, and 4 bases had no gene match. CDR3 size: 16 residues.